These 5 T cell receptor beta chains came from one sample sequenced in a study of T cell repertoires in cytomegalovirus infection. Their antigen targets remain unknown. TCRdb reprocessed the reads with MiXCR, giving one entry per CDR3 protein. The data contain fewer than 1,000,000 distinct CDR3 sequences, around a third of them singletons. This sample comprised cultured CD8+ T cells from PBMCs, obtained from culture after CMV antigen stimulation. These receptors originate from a human donor in good health (CMV status not recorded). Some clones in this sample may be carry-over from other donors' samples.

The rearrangement uses TRBV5-1 and TRBJ2-1; 10 bases map to TRBD1. CDR3 length equals 16 residues. Germline loops: CDR1 SGHRS, CDR2 YFSETQ. V lost 3 bases and J lost 4; bases outside the gene matches: 7. The CDR3 DNA reads TGCGCCAGCAGCTCCCCTGGGGACAGGGGTTACAATGAGCAGTTCTTC. It yields the protein CASSSPGDRGYNEQFF.

The V and J genes are TRBV28 and TRBJ2-5, with a weak D call TRBD1 (6 bases). Between the trimmed V and J ends, which lost 5 bases and 2 bases, there was a span of 12 bases. The CDR3 sequence is 14 residues long. CDR1 and CDR2 (germline): MDHEN, SYDVKM. CDR3 protein: CASSPDSSQETQYF. DNA of the CDR3: TGTGCCAGCAGTCCGGACAGCTCTCAAGAGACCCAGTACTTC.

This clonotype was seen many times. The V gene is TRBV19, the J gene TRBJ2-5, with 9 bases identical to TRBD1. J was trimmed by 1 base and V by 5 bases; bases with no gene match: 8. Germline lookup yields CDR1 LNHDA and CDR2 SQIVND (reference sequence). The CDR3 is 16 amino acids. Here the CDR3 DNA reads TGTGCCAGTAGTTCGCCAGGACAGGGGACCCAAGAGACCCAGTACTTC. Translated, it gives CASSSPGQGTQETQYF.

Notes on this clonotype: An end of the junction differs from the germline gene, which may be a read error. This chain uses TRBV12-3 or TRBV12-4 with TRBJ1-2, with D maybe TRBD1 (6 bases). The length of the CDR3 is 16 residues. CDR3: CASSPFVSRGRDGYTF. In DNA form, the CDR3 reads TGTGCCAGCAGCCCCTTTGTGAGCAGGGGAAGGGATGGCTACACTTTC.

This clonotype was detected a few times. The rearrangement joins TRBV19 to TRBJ2-6; D is ambiguous. V shed 0 bases and J shed 0 bases, with 9 bases lying between them. The length of the CDR3 is 17 residues. Germline-derived CDR1 and CDR2 are LNHDA and SQIVND (reference sequence). Written as DNA, the CDR3 is TGTGCCAGTAGTATAGATACACACGGCTCTGGGGCCAACGTCCTGACTTTC. Translating it yields CASSIDTHGSGANVLTF.